A few counts support the clone carrying this T cell receptor beta chain. This specimen comes from a study of patients and donors after allogeneic stem cell transplantation. A single record per CDR3 protein comes from TCRdb applying MiXCR to the RT-PCR reads. The table includes some 880,000 distinct CDR3 sequences, roughly 18% detected once. This CDR3 contains 16 residues. Germline V CDR1 and CDR2: DFQATT, SNEGSKA (reference sequence). The V and J ends lost 0 bases and 0 bases respectively, with 13 bases between them. The rearrangement uses TRBV20-1 and TRBJ2-3, with D tentatively TRBD2 (5 bases). The TCR comes from a human donor who was either an allogeneic HSCT recipient or a stem cell or donor lymphocyte infusion donor (not recorded which). It is not recorded whose cells these are; they may come from a transplant donor. The source material was blood, either unsorted or a sorted T cell fraction (not recorded which). The chain's CDR3 is CSARDWARGSTDTQYF. The CDR3 coding sequence is TGCAGTGCTAGAGATTGGGCGCGCGGGAGCACAGATACGCAGTATTTT.